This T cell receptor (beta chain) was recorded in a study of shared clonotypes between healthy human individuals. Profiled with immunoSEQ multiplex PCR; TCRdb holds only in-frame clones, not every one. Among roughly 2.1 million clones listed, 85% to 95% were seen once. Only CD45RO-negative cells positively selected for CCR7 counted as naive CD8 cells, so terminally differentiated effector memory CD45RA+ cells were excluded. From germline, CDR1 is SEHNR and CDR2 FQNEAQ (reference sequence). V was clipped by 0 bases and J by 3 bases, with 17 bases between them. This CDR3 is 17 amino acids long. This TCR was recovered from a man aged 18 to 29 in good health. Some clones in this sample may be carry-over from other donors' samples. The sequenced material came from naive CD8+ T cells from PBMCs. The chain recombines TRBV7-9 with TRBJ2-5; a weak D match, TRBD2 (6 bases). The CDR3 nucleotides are TGTGCCAGCAGCTTAGCAACGCGGGGCTACTTGGAAGAGACCCAGTACTTC. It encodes CASSLATRGYLEETQYF.